These 28 T cell receptor beta chains were all obtained from the same sample, sequenced in a study of graft-versus-host responses after intestinal transplantation. Clones were read by immunoSEQ multiplex PCR, and TCRdb kept only the in-frame ones, dropping some. The data show 10,000 to 15,000 clones, roughly 93% seen once. Sequencing used PBMCs, obtained 109 to 110 days after intestinal transplant. These receptors were taken from a human patient who received an intestinal transplant, so some T cells may come from the graft donor.

This clone has just one count. The rearrangement uses TRBV6-5 and TRBJ2-5, with a weak D call TRBD1 (8 bases). CDR3 length equals 14 residues. Per the germline V gene, CDR1 is MNHEY and CDR2 is SVGAGI. Trimming removed 1 base from V and 7 bases from J, with 13 bases in between. CDR3 in amino acids: CASSYLDREGTQYF. The CDR3 DNA reads TGTGCCAGCAGTTACTTGGACAGGGAGGGGACCCAGTACTTC.

J is TRBJ2-1 and V is TRBV7-2, with 9 nucleotides matching TRBD2. Germline assignment: CDR1 SGHTA and CDR2 FQGNSA. There are 16 residues in the CDR3. Trimming cost V 3 bases and J 9 bases; bases outside gene matches: 12. The CDR3 region has the DNA TGTGCCAGCAGCTTGGGGACTAGCTTCGTGGAAAGTGAGCAGTTCTTC. Translated: CASSLGTSFVESEQFF.

This sequence joins TRBV21-1 and TRBJ1-5; no DNA check was done on the table's D call, TRBD1. TRBV21-1 is an annotated pseudogene. The CDR3 runs to 18 residues. The CDR3 nucleotides read TGTGCCAGCAGCAAAAAAGGCCCAGGGGGTTTTAGCAATCAGCCCCAGCATTTT. It encodes CASSKKGPGGFSNQPQHF.

The chain recombines TRBV29-1 with TRBJ1-3; D is undetermined. This CDR3 is built from 12 residues. Between the trimmed V and J ends, which lost 5 bases and 3 bases, there was a span of 8 bases. The germline V gene encodes CDR1 SQVTM and CDR2 ANQGSEA. CDR3 sequence reads: CSVRGVGNTIYF. CDR3 nucleotide sequence: TGCAGCGTTCGTGGGGTTGGAAACACCATATATTTT.

This rearrangement joins TRBV15 to TRBJ2-5, with TRBD1 as a possible D gene (7 bases). This CDR3 contains 16 residues. CDR1 LNHNV and CDR2 YYDKDF come from the germline V gene (reference sequence). Trimming left V 3 bases short and J 7 bases short, with 21 bases between. CDR3 coding DNA: TGTGCCACCAGCAGTGAAGCGACAGGGTCCGGGGGGACCCAGTACTTC. This encodes CATSSEATGSGGTQYF.

This clone was detected only once. V and J are TRBV5-1 and TRBJ2-5; D might be TRBD1 or TRBD2, each matching 6 bases. V lost 4 bases and J 4 bases, leaving 17 bases between the germline ends. This CDR3 has 15 residues. Germline V gene data show CDR1 as SGHRS and CDR2 as YFSETQ. The CDR3 here is CASSGTPGGVETQYF. Written as DNA, the CDR3 is TGCGCCAGCAGCGGGACACCTGGAGGGGTAGAGACCCAGTACTTC.

This clone has a single count. The V call is TRBV10-1, the J call TRBJ2-1; 12 positions match TRBD2. Germline V gene data show CDR1 as WNHNN and CDR2 as SYGVQD (reference sequence). V was clipped by 2 bases and J by 3 bases; unmatched bases: 2. This CDR3 spans 16 amino acids. CDR3 in amino acids: CASSEATSGSYNEQFF. CDR3 nucleotide sequence: TGCGCCAGCAGTGAGGCGACTAGCGGGAGCTACAATGAGCAGTTCTTC.

The chain employs TRBV27 and TRBJ1-1, with a weak D call TRBD1 (6 bases). The CDR3 consists of 14 residues. V lost 3 bases to trimming and J lost 4 bases, with 12 bases between them. Germline values: CDR1 MNHEY, CDR2 SMNVEV (reference sequence). CDR3 sequence reads: CASSFGGPSTEAFF. CDR3 nucleotides: TGTGCCAGCAGTTTCGGGGGGCCGAGCACTGAAGCTTTCTTT.

CDR3 amino acids: CASSLGTSFDYEQYF. CDR3 DNA: TGTGCCAGCAGCTTGGGCACCTCATTCGACTACGAGCAGTACTTC. The rearrangement uses TRBV5-6 and TRBJ2-7; no firm D call. Germline values: CDR1 SGHDT, CDR2 YYEEEE. V shed 0 bases and J shed 3 bases, with 13 bases lying between them. The CDR3 loop spans 15 amino acids.

V and J are TRBV7-6 and TRBJ2-7; D may correspond to TRBD1 or TRBD2 (6 bases each). V dropped 0 bases and J dropped 2 bases, with 11 bases sitting between them. The CDR3 sequence is 15 residues long. Germline CDR1 SGHVS, CDR2 FNYEAQ. The CDR3 here is CASSLAEGGAYEQYF. For the CDR3, the DNA is TGTGCCAGCAGCTTAGCGGAGGGGGGCGCCTACGAGCAGTACTTC.

The chain links TRBV28 to TRBJ1-6; possible D gene TRBD1, 5 bases. The CDR3 runs to 15 residues. Deletions cut 6 bases from V and 2 bases from J, with 11 bases between. Looked up from germline, CDR1 is MDHEN and CDR2 is SYDVKM. The CDR3 DNA reads TGTGCCAGCAGAGGCAGGGAAGCCTATAATTCACCCCTCCACTTT. Protein sequence: CASRGREAYNSPLHF.

The chain recombines TRBV4-2 with TRBJ2-7; 13 positions agree with TRBD2. Germline V gene sequence: CDR1 LGHNA, CDR2 YNFKEQ. CDR3 length equals 15 residues. The V segment lost 4 bases and the J segment 4 bases; nucleotides outside the gene matches: 4. The CDR3 region is CASSPSGLAGYEQYF. The CDR3 DNA follows: TGTGCCAGCAGCCCCTCGGGACTAGCGGGATACGAGCAGTACTTC.

V usage is TRBV27 and J usage is TRBJ2-7; 7 bases are shared with TRBD1. The CDR3 runs 14 residues. V shed 3 bases, J shed 4 bases, and the junction held 6 bases outside the gene matches. Germline loops: CDR1 MNHEY, CDR2 SMNVEV (reference sequence). The CDR3 DNA reads TGTGCCAGCAGTTTTGGCGTGACAGGGTACGAGCAGTACTTC. The encoded protein is CASSFGVTGYEQYF.

This sequence joins TRBV5-5 and TRBJ2-7, with a weak D call TRBD1 (6 bases). The CDR3 spans 14 residues. CDR1 SGHKS and CDR2 YYEKEE come from the germline V gene (reference sequence). The V end lost 1 base, the J end lost 3 bases, and 11 bases lay between the germline ends. The CDR3: CASSLTGSGYEQYF. The CDR3 region has the DNA TGTGCCAGCAGCTTGACAGGGAGTGGCTACGAGCAGTACTTC.

The CDR3 is CASSAGGEGYGYTF. The DNA for the CDR3 is TGTGCCAGCAGCGCAGGGGGGGAGGGCTATGGCTACACCTTC. This sequence joins TRBV27 and TRBJ1-2; 7 positions agree with TRBD1. The V and J ends lost 6 bases and 4 bases, in that order; junction bases with no gene match: 8. This CDR3 comprises 14 residues. Looked up from germline, CDR1 is MNHEY and CDR2 is SMNVEV (reference sequence).

J is TRBJ1-1 and V is TRBV15, with TRBD1 as a possible D gene (6 bases). Germline V CDR1 and CDR2: LNHNV, YYDKDF (reference sequence). This CDR3 has 16 residues. V lost 0 bases, J lost 3 bases, and 14 bases lay in between. The chain's CDR3 is CATSREFGEGDTEAFF. CDR3 sequence (DNA): TGTGCCACCAGCAGAGAGTTCGGGGAGGGGGACACTGAAGCTTTCTTT. Based on the CDR3 plus reference TRBV15 and TRBJ1-1, the full variable domain is DAMVIQNPRYQVTQFGKPVTLSCSQTLNHNVMYWYQQKSSQAPKLLFHYYDKDFNNEADTPDNFQSRRPNTSFCFLDIRSPGLGDTAMYLCATSREFGEGDTEAFFGQGTRLTVV.

The CDR3 DNA reads TGTGCCAGCAGCGTAGAGGAGGGTACGGTAGACGAGCAGTACTTC. Translated, it gives CASSVEEGTVDEQYF. The chain has TRBV9 and TRBJ2-7; TRBD2 is a possible D gene (6 bases). The CDR3 sequence is 15 residues long. The V gene's germline CDR1 is SGDLS and CDR2 YYNGEE. Between the trimmed V and J ends, which lost 0 bases and 5 bases, there was a span of 15 bases.

This sequence joins TRBV9 and TRBJ2-7; 7 nucleotides agree with TRBD1. The germline gives CDR1 SGDLS, CDR2 YYNGEE. The length of the CDR3 is 15 residues. V lost 0 bases to trimming and J lost 0 bases; unmatched junction nucleotides: 3. In DNA, the CDR3 is TGTGCCAGCAGCGTAGCTTGGGACAGCTCCTACGAGCAGTACTTC. Encoded protein: CASSVAWDSSYEQYF.

The chain is built from TRBV28 and TRBJ2-7; 9 nucleotides agree with TRBD2. V shed 3 bases and J 5 bases; nucleotides not matched to a gene: 5. Germline V gene data show CDR1 as MDHEN and CDR2 as SYDVKM. CDR3 length: 14 residues. The chain's CDR3 is CASSFGGRAHEQYF. CDR3 coding DNA: TGTGCCAGCAGTTTTGGCGGGAGGGCCCACGAGCAGTACTTC.

J is TRBJ2-7 and V is TRBV27; D is unclear. Germline V CDR1 and CDR2: MNHEY, SMNVEV (reference sequence). The ends were cut back, 7 bases at V and 1 base at J, with 11 bases in the middle. The CDR3 is 13 residues long. The CDR3 here is CASTRSGSYEQYF. The CDR3 DNA is TGTGCCAGCACCCGGTCCGGGTCCTACGAGCAGTACTTC.

The V call is TRBV5-4, the J call TRBJ2-1, with D perhaps matching TRBD2 (6 bases). The CDR3 is 13 residues long. V was shortened by 6 bases and J by 8 bases, with 15 bases between the two germline ends. The germline gives CDR1 SGHNT, CDR2 YYREEE (reference sequence). The CDR3 spells CASNHGLTDEQFF. CDR3 DNA: TGTGCCAGCAACCACGGACTAACCGATGAGCAGTTCTTC.

In this sample, this clone turned up once. The chain's CDR3 is CASSGGGGRETQYF. In DNA form, the CDR3 reads TGTGCCAGCAGCGGAGGAGGGGGTAGGGAGACCCAGTACTTC. The V gene is TRBV9, the J gene TRBJ2-5, with D possibly called TRBD1 or TRBD2 (6 bases each). The CDR3 runs to 14 residues. Trimming removed 3 bases from V and 5 bases from J, with 14 bases in between. Germline CDR1 and CDR2: SGDLS and YYNGEE.

The chain recombines TRBV10-2 with TRBJ2-1; the D gene is possibly TRBD2 (6 bases). Trimming took off 6 bases at V and 0 bases at J, with 12 bases between the two ends. This CDR3 spans 15 amino acids. Germline V gene sequence: CDR1 WSHSY, CDR2 SAAADI. CDR3: CASRRAGSSYNEQFF. CDR3 nucleotide sequence: TGCGCCAGCAGGAGAGCGGGTAGCTCCTACAATGAGCAGTTCTTC.

The gene calls are TRBV7-9 and TRBJ2-7; no definite D call. With 3 bases removed from V and 7 bases from J, the gap between germline ends came to 10 bases. This CDR3 region has 12 residues. Germline CDR1 is SEHNR and CDR2 is FQNEAQ (reference sequence). In nucleotides, the CDR3 is TGTGCCAGCAGCTTTCTTTATGGTGAGCAGTACTTC. Translated: CASSFLYGEQYF.

The CDR3 DNA sequence: TGTGCCATCAGAAATAGCGTATCCTACGAGCAGTACTTC. Translated: CAIRNSVSYEQYF. The V gene is TRBV10-3, the J gene TRBJ2-7; tentatively, D is TRBD2 (5 bases). CDR3 length: 13 residues. From germline, CDR1 is ENHRY and CDR2 SYGVKD. With 6 bases removed from V and 1 base from J, the gap between germline ends came to 10 bases.

Details on this clone: The same CDR3 can be traced to other DNA sequences in this sample. The chain joins TRBV5-1 to TRBJ2-5; the D is unclear. V was cut by 4 bases and J by 2 bases, with 18 bases left in between. Germline loops: CDR1 SGHRS, CDR2 YFSETQ. CDR3 length: 16 residues. The CDR3 loop is CASSLPLQARQETQYF. CDR3 coding DNA: TGCGCCAGCAGCCTTCCCCTGCAGGCCAGACAAGAGACCCAGTACTTC. Combining the CDR3 with reference TRBV5-1 and TRBJ2-5 gives the whole variable domain KAGVTQTPRYLIKTRGQQVTLSCSPISGHRSVSWYQQTPGQGLQFLFEYFSETQRNKGNFPGRFSGRQFSNSRSEMNVSTLELGDSALYLCASSLPLQARQETQYFGPGTRLLVL.

The chain employs TRBV2 and TRBJ1-4; a possible D gene is TRBD1 (5 bases). Trimming shortened V by 7 bases and J by 0 bases, and 9 bases separated the two germline ends. CDR1 is SNHLY, CDR2 FYNNEI, per germline. This CDR3 has 14 residues. CDR3 nucleotide sequence: TGTGCCAGCATCGGGGCCCCAACTAATGAAAAACTGTTTTTT. As protein: CASIGAPTNEKLFF.

The chain employs TRBV7-9 and TRBJ1-4; D remains unclear. The germline gives CDR1 SEHNR, CDR2 FQNEAQ (reference sequence). This CDR3 contains 15 residues. The V and J ends lost 3 bases and 8 bases respectively, with 16 bases between them. CDR3 coding DNA: TGTGCCAGCAGCTTTTATGGGGAGGCAGAAGAAAAACTGTTTTTT. Amino acid sequence: CASSFYGEAEEKLFF.